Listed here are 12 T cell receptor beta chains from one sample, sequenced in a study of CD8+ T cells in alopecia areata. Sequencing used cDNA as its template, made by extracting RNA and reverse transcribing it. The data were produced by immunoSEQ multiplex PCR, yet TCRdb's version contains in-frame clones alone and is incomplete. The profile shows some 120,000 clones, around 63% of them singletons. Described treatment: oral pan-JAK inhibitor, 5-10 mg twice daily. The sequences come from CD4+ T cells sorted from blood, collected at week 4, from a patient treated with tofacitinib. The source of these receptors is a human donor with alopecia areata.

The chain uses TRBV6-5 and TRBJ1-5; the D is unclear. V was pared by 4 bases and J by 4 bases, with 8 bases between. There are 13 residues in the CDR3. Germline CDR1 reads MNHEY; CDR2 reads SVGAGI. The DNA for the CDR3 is TGTGCCAGCAGTTCAGTTCGGAATCAGCCCCAGCATTTT. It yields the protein CASSSVRNQPQHF.

Here the CDR3 reads CSVEARVGGSSYNEQFF. The DNA of the CDR3 is TGCAGCGTTGAAGCTAGAGTGGGGGGAAGCTCCTACAATGAGCAGTTCTTC. The chain recombines TRBV29-1 with TRBJ2-1; weak D call: TRBD2 (6 bases). The CDR3 is 17 residues long. Germline-derived CDR1 and CDR2 are SQVTM and ANQGSEA. The V end was cut by 1 base, the J end by 0 bases, with 16 bases between.

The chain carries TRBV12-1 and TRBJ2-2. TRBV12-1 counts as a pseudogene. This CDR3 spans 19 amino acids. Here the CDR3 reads CASSASHPILPINTGELFF. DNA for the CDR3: TGTGCCAGCAGCGCCTCTCACCCCATTTTACCGATAAACACCGGGGAGCTGTTTTTT.

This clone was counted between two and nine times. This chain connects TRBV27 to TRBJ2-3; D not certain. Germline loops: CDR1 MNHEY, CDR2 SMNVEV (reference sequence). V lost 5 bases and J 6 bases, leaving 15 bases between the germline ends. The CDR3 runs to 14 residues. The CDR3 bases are TGTGCCAGCAGTGAAGGGAACCACCTGGATACGCAGTATTTT. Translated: CASSEGNHLDTQYF.

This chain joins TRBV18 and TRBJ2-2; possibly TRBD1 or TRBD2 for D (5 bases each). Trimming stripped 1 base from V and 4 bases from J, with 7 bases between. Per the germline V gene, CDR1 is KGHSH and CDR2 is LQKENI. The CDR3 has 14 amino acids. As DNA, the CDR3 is TGTGCCAGCTCACCACGGGACGGCACCGGGGAGCTGTTTTTT. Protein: CASSPRDGTGELFF.

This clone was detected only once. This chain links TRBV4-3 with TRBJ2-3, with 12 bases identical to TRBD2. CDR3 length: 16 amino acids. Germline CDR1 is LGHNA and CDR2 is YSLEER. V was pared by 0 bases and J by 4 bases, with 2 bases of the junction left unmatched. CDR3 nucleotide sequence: TGCGCCAGCAGCCAAGATCTAGCGGGAGGGCCAGATACGCAGTATTTT. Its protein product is CASSQDLAGGPDTQYF.

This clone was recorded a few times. The CDR3 nucleotides read TGTGCCAGTAGTATTCAACCCACAGATACGCAGTATTTT. The encoded protein is CASSIQPTDTQYF. V usage is TRBV19 and J usage is TRBJ2-3; no reliable D call. The CDR3 totals 13 residues. Per the germline V gene, CDR1 is LNHDA and CDR2 is SQIVND (reference sequence). V was clipped by 3 bases and J by 2 bases, with 6 bases between them.

The CDR3 DNA sequence: TGTGCCATCGCGGACAGGGGGCAAGGCGAGCAGTACTTC. Translating gives CAIADRGQGEQYF. The gene calls are TRBV10-3 and TRBJ2-7, with 11 bases aligning to TRBD1. The length of the CDR3 is 13 residues. Germline V gives CDR1 ENHRY, CDR2 SYGVKD. Germline trimming cut 8 bases from V and 6 bases from J; bases unmatched to any gene: 6.

The CDR3 is CAWGGDTEYNEQFF. The CDR3 DNA reads TGTGCCTGGGGAGGAGACACTGAATACAATGAGCAGTTCTTC. This chain connects TRBV30 to TRBJ2-1; tentative D call: TRBD2 (5 bases). Trimming took 5 bases from V and 4 from J, leaving 15 bases between them. Germline CDR1 GTSNPN, CDR2 SVGIG (reference sequence). This CDR3 is built from 14 residues.

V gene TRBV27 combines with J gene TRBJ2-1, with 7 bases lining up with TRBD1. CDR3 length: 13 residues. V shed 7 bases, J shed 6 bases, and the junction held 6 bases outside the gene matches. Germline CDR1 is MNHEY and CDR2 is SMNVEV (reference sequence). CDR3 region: CASIRSGGNEQFF. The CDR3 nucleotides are TGTGCCAGCATCCGGTCAGGGGGCAATGAGCAGTTCTTC.

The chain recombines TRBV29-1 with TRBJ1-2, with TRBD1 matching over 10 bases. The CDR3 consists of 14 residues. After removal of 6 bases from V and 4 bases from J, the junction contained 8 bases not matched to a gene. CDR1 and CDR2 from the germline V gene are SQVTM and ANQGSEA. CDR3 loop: CSVRDRGIAYGYTF. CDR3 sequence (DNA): TGCAGCGTCCGGGACAGGGGTATTGCCTATGGCTACACCTTC.

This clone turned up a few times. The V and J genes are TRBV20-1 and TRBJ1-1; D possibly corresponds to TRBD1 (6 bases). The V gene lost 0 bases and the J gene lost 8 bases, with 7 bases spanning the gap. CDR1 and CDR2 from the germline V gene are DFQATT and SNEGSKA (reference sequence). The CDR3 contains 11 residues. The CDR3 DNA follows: TGCAGTGCTAGAGACCAGGGGGAAGCTTTCTTT. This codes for CSARDQGEAFF.